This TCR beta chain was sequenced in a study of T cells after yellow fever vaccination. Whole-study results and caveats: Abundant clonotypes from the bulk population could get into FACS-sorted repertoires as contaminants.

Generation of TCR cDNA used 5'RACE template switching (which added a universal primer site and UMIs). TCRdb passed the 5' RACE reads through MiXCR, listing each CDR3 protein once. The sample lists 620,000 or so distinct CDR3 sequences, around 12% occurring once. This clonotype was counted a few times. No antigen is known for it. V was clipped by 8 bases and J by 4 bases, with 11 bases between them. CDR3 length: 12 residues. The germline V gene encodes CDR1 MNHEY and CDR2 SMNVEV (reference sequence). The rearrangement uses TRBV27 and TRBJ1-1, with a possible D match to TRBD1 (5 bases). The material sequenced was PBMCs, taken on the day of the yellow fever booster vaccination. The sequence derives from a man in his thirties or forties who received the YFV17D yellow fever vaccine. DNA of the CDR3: TGTGCCAGCTATCGGGGGGGCACTGAAGCTTTCTTT. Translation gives CASYRGGTEAFF.